Each of the 20 T cell receptor beta chains below was sequenced from the same sample in a study of blood T cell repertoires in COVID-19. Clones were sequenced by immunoSEQ multiplex PCR, and TCRdb holds only the in-frame ones, with some missing. The sample contains approximately 75,000 clones, approximately 80% of which appear only once. The specimen sequenced was peripheral blood. Receptors were obtained from a man aged 45-65 years with COVID-19, enrolled during active disease.

V gene TRBV19 combines with J gene TRBJ2-1, with 10 nucleotides matching TRBD1. Germline V gene sequence: CDR1 LNHDA, CDR2 SQIVND (reference sequence). V was clipped by 3 bases and J by 8 bases; unmatched bases: 13. This CDR3 region has 17 residues. CDR3 sequence reads: CASSISPLPGTGDEQFF. The CDR3 region has the DNA TGTGCCAGTAGTATTTCCCCTTTGCCCGGGACAGGGGATGAGCAGTTCTTC.

This clone is a singleton in its sample. The chain has TRBV5-1 and TRBJ2-7, with TRBD2 as a possible D gene (5 bases). This CDR3 has 14 residues. The V gene lost 3 bases and the J gene lost 0 bases, with 10 bases spanning the gap. CDR1 and CDR2 (germline): SGHRS, YFSETQ. The CDR3 region is CASSSGLFSYEQYF. As DNA, the CDR3 is TGCGCCAGCAGCTCCGGACTGTTCTCCTACGAGCAGTACTTC.

J is TRBJ2-1 and V is TRBV7-9; the match to TRBD2 covers 10 bases. V lost 1 base, J lost 9 bases, and 6 bases stayed unmatched. The CDR3 is 15 amino acids. Germline V lookup: CDR1 SEHNR, CDR2 FQNEAQ (reference sequence). CDR3 in amino acids: CASSLGLAGVGEQFF. Here the CDR3 DNA reads TGTGCCAGCAGCTTAGGCCTAGCGGGAGTGGGTGAGCAGTTCTTC.

The V and J genes are TRBV6-5 and TRBJ2-3, with 10 bases identical to TRBD1. The V gene's germline CDR1 is MNHEY and CDR2 SVGAGI. The CDR3 runs 14 residues. With 6 bases clipped from V and 5 bases from J, the junction kept 5 bases outside the gene matches. The CDR3 loop reads CASSDRGQGDTQYF. Here the CDR3 DNA reads TGTGCCAGCAGCGACAGGGGGCAAGGAGATACGCAGTATTTT.

This clone came up a few times. The rearrangement links TRBV29-1 to TRBJ2-1, with 8 bases aligning to TRBD2. The V and J ends lost 5 bases and 6 bases, in that order; junction bases with no gene match: 3. CDR3 length: 12 amino acids. CDR1 and CDR2 (germline): SQVTM, ANQGSEA. In nucleotides, the CDR3 is TGCAGCGTTACTACTAGCGGCAATGAGCAGTTCTTC. It codes for CSVTTSGNEQFF.

The rearrangement uses TRBV7-2 and TRBJ1-5, with D unresolved. The CDR3 has 13 residues. Trimming removed 6 bases at V and 2 bases at J, with 8 bases between. The V gene's germline CDR1 is SGHTA and CDR2 FQGNSA. In DNA form, the CDR3 reads TGTGCCAGCAGTAAGGGAGGCAATCAGCCCCAGCATTTT. As protein: CASSKGGNQPQHF.

The J gene is TRBJ1-3, the V gene TRBV7-2, with D tentatively TRBD1 (5 bases). The CDR3 spans 17 residues. Between the trimmed V and J ends, which lost 4 bases and 0 bases, there was a span of 16 bases. CDR1 is SGHTA, CDR2 FQGNSA, per germline. The CDR3, as DNA: TGTGCCAGCAGCTCCGGCGGGGGGTCTAGCTCTGGAAACACCATATATTTT. Translation gives CASSSGGGSSSGNTIYF.

V is TRBV29-1 and J is TRBJ2-2, with 10 bases identical to TRBD1. The CDR3 extends over 14 amino acids. CDR1 and CDR2 from the germline V gene are SQVTM and ANQGSEA. V lost 4 bases, J lost 5 bases, and 4 bases stayed unmatched. Here the CDR3 reads CSVGRQGATGELFF. The CDR3 region has the DNA TGCAGCGTTGGAAGACAGGGGGCTACCGGGGAGCTGTTTTTT.

The chain couples TRBV28 to TRBJ1-1; 7 bases fit TRBD1. The J segment lost 5 bases and the V segment lost 3 bases, leaving 9 bases of the junction unmatched. The CDR3 is 15 amino acids. CDR1 is MDHEN, CDR2 SYDVKM, per germline. For the CDR3, the DNA is TGTGCCAGCAGTTTCCTGACAGGGTCGGGGACTGAAGCTTTCTTT. Encoded protein: CASSFLTGSGTEAFF.

This chain joins TRBV18 and TRBJ2-7; TRBD2 aligns across 9 bases. The CDR3 is 16 amino acids. Unmatched junction bases numbered 10, after V lost 2 bases and J lost 5 bases. Germline V lookup: CDR1 KGHSH, CDR2 LQKENI. The CDR3 is CASSPLAGVPFDEQYF. DNA of the CDR3: TGTGCCAGCTCACCATTAGCGGGAGTCCCTTTTGACGAGCAGTACTTC.

This clone was counted a few times. The chain couples TRBV2 to TRBJ2-1; possible D gene TRBD1, 5 bases. V was shortened by 3 bases and J by 12 bases, with 9 bases between the two germline ends. CDR1 is SNHLY and CDR2 is FYNNEI in the germline V gene. The CDR3 totals 11 residues. Written as DNA, the CDR3 is TGTGCCAGCAGTGACAGGGTAGGGCAGTTCTTC. Residues: CASSDRVGQFF.

This rearrangement joins TRBV4-2 to TRBJ2-7; 9 bases align to TRBD2. The junction had 6 bases not matched to a gene; V was cut back by 1 base and J by 2 bases. Per the germline V gene, CDR1 is LGHNA and CDR2 is YNFKEQ. The CDR3 loop spans 16 amino acids. CDR3 nucleotides: TGTGCCAGCAGCCAAGGCGGGGCTAGCGGGACCTACGAGCAGTACTTC. Translated, it gives CASSQGGASGTYEQYF.

This chain uses TRBV5-1 with TRBJ2-1, with D possibly TRBD1 on 5 matching bases. Trimming took off 4 bases at V and 5 bases at J, with 10 bases between the two ends. CDR3 length equals 13 residues. Germline V gene sequence: CDR1 SGHRS, CDR2 YFSETQ. CDR3 in DNA: TGCGCCAGCAGCCATGACAGTCACAATGAGCAGTTCTTC. Protein product: CASSHDSHNEQFF.

The chain has TRBV4-1 and TRBJ2-2; the match to TRBD2 covers 12 bases. This CDR3 region has 15 residues. Trimming at V came to 6 bases and at J to 8 bases, leaving 7 bases not matched to a gene. From germline, CDR1 is MGHRA and CDR2 YSYEKL. The CDR3 spells CASSLLTSGRGELFF. The CDR3 DNA follows: TGCGCCAGCAGTCTCCTGACTAGCGGGAGAGGGGAGCTGTTTTTT.

The chain employs TRBV10-2 and TRBJ1-1, with unresolved D. Trimming removed 5 bases at V and 0 bases at J, with 7 bases between. From germline, CDR1 is WSHSY and CDR2 SAAADI. The CDR3 runs to 13 residues. Here the CDR3 reads CASSPQVNTEAFF. For the CDR3, the DNA is TGCGCCAGCAGTCCACAAGTGAACACTGAAGCTTTCTTT.

V usage is TRBV9 and J usage is TRBJ2-4, with 10 bases identical to TRBD1. The trim removed 2 bases at V and 7 bases at J, leaving 18 bases unmatched. This CDR3 contains 19 residues. The germline gives CDR1 SGDLS, CDR2 YYNGEE. CDR3 sequence: CASSVRRQGARREMNIQYF. The CDR3, as DNA: TGTGCCAGCAGCGTCCGAAGACAGGGGGCGCGCCGGGAGATGAACATTCAGTACTTC.

This clone was seen a single time. The CDR3 DNA follows: TGTGCCAGCAGCTTAGGCACCAGGCTGAACACCGGGGAGCTGTTTTTT. As protein: CASSLGTRLNTGELFF. This chain uses TRBV13 with TRBJ2-2, with no clear D. The CDR3 is made up of 16 amino acids. V was clipped by 0 bases and J by 1 base, with 9 bases between them. CDR1 and CDR2 (germline): PRHDT, FYEKMQ (reference sequence).

The J gene is TRBJ2-1, the V gene TRBV9; TRBD2 matches 10 bases. V gave up 0 bases and J gave up 2 bases; unmatched junction bases: 5. The CDR3 contains 17 residues. The germline CDR1 and CDR2 sequences are SGDLS and YYNGEE. CDR3 coding DNA: TGTGCCAGCAGCGTAGAGGCTAGCGGGAGCCCCTACAATGAGCAGTTCTTC. This encodes CASSVEASGSPYNEQFF.

This chain joins TRBV6-4 and TRBJ2-1; the match to TRBD2 covers 10 bases. The CDR3 runs to 15 residues. J lost 8 bases, V lost 3 bases, and 7 bases had no gene match. CDR1 MRHNA and CDR2 SNTAGT come from the germline V gene. The CDR3 nucleotides are TGTGCCAGCAGTGAAGAAGCGGGAGGGCCAGATGAGCAGTTCTTC. As protein: CASSEEAGGPDEQFF.

The chain employs TRBV4-2 and TRBJ2-2; TRBD1 agrees at 8 bases. The germline V gene encodes CDR1 LGHNA and CDR2 YNFKEQ. This CDR3 comprises 16 residues. J lost 1 base, V lost 5 bases, and 6 bases had no gene match. CDR3 nucleotide sequence: TGTGCCAGCAGCGGACTTGGACAGGGGAACACCGGGGAGCTGTTTTTT. Protein product: CASSGLGQGNTGELFF.